What follows are 9 T cell receptor beta chains derived from one specimen sequenced in a study of T-cell memory formation after mild COVID-19. TCRdb used MiXCR to reprocess the 5' RACE reads, holding one entry per CDR3 protein. The sample has roughly 400,000 distinct CDR3 sequences; 16% are singletons. Material: PBMCs or a T cell subset sorted from them (not recorded which). The receptors stem from a man in his late teens or twenties who had mild COVID-19 (a few samples of this study predate the infection). Cell type and time point are not known.

The J gene is TRBJ1-1, the V gene TRBV5-5, with a possible D match to TRBD1 (5 bases). Germline V gene data show CDR1 as SGHKS and CDR2 as YYEKEE (reference sequence). This CDR3 region has 16 residues. Trimming removed 4 bases from V and 3 bases from J, with 19 bases in between. CDR3 DNA: TGTGCCAGCAGCCCCAGGGAGCTCGACGGCCACACTGAAGCTTTCTTT. It is translated as CASSPRELDGHTEAFF. The full variable domain, with the rest looked up from reference TRBV5-5 and TRBJ1-1, is DAGVTQSPTHLIKTRGQQVTLRCSPISGHKSVSWYQQVLGQGPQFIFQYYEKEERGRGNFPDRFSARQFPNYSSELNVNALLLGDSALYLCASSPRELDGHTEAFFGQGTRLTVV.

The V call is TRBV14, the J call TRBJ2-3; 11 nucleotides match TRBD2. The CDR3 consists of 16 residues. The trim removed 1 base at V and 2 bases at J, leaving 2 bases unmatched. Germline loops: CDR1 SGHDN, CDR2 FVKESK. The chain's CDR3 is CASSQVAGGFTDTQYF. CDR3 in DNA: TGTGCCAGCAGCCAAGTAGCGGGGGGGTTCACAGATACGCAGTATTTT.

The gene calls are TRBV23-1 and TRBJ2-2; 9 bases map to TRBD1. TRBV23-1 is an open reading frame, and its role is uncertain. This CDR3 contains 17 residues. The V and J ends lost 1 base and 4 bases, in that order; junction bases with no gene match: 7. The CDR3 region has the DNA TGCGCCAGCAGTCAATTGGGACAGGGATCTTGCACCGGGGAGCTGTTTTTT. Amino acids: CASSQLGQGSCTGELFF.

The rearrangement uses TRBV7-8 and TRBJ2-5; 7 bases are a match to TRBD2. Germline CDR1 and CDR2: SGHVS and FQNEAQ. There are 14 residues in the CDR3. V dropped 2 bases and J dropped 4; count of bases not matched to a gene: 4. The CDR3 region has the DNA TGTGCCAGCAGCTTAATCCCGGGGGGAGAGACCCAGTACTTC. As protein: CASSLIPGGETQYF. The full variable domain, with the rest looked up from reference TRBV7-8 and TRBJ2-5, is GAGVSQSPRYKVAKRGQDVALRCDPISGHVSLFWYQQALGQGPEFLTYFQNEAQLDKSGLPSDRFFAERPEGSVSTLKIQRTQQEDSAVYLCASSLIPGGETQYFGPGTRLLVL.

This clonotype occurred a few times. This chain connects TRBV7-2 to TRBJ2-3, with 8 bases lining up with TRBD2. The CDR3 sequence is 16 residues long. Germline V lookup: CDR1 SGHTA, CDR2 FQGNSA. V lost 5 bases and J lost 2; bases outside the gene matches: 9. DNA of the CDR3: TGTGCCAGCAGCCTTTTAGCGGGAACTACCACAGATACGCAGTATTTT. As protein: CASSLLAGTTTDTQYF.

This clonotype showed up just a few times. The chain recombines TRBV28 with TRBJ1-4; unclear D gene. Germline V gene data show CDR1 as MDHEN and CDR2 as SYDVKM. V was shortened by 3 bases and J by 11 bases, with 16 bases between the two germline ends. CDR3 length equals 14 residues. The DNA for the CDR3 is TGTGCCAGCAGTTTTCTAGGCGCGCACCTCAAACTGTTTTTT. It codes for CASSFLGAHLKLFF.

The chain employs TRBV5-1 and TRBJ1-4; the D gene is possibly TRBD1 (5 bases). V gave up 0 bases and J gave up 4 bases, with 13 bases separating them. The germline CDR1 and CDR2 sequences are SGHRS and YFSETQ. The CDR3 length is 16 residues. DNA of the CDR3: TGCGCCAGCAGCTTGGATCCGGGGCCGCATAATGAAAAACTGTTTTTT. Translation gives CASSLDPGPHNEKLFF. The full variable domain, its missing parts supplied by reference TRBV5-1 and TRBJ1-4, is KAGVTQTPRYLIKTRGQQVTLSCSPISGHRSVSWYQQTPGQGLQFLFEYFSETQRNKGNFPGRFSGRQFSNSRSEMNVSTLELGDSALYLCASSLDPGPHNEKLFFGSGTQLSVL.

CDR3 in amino acids: CASSRVLRGYTF. For the CDR3, the DNA is TGTGCCAGCAGCCGGGTTCTGAGGGGCTACACCTTC. V usage is TRBV5-6 and J usage is TRBJ1-2; D ambiguous. Trimming removed 4 bases at V and 8 bases at J, with 12 bases between. The CDR3 contains 12 residues. Per the germline V gene, CDR1 is SGHDT and CDR2 is YYEEEE. The full variable domain, completed using reference TRBV5-6 and TRBJ1-2, is DAGVTQSPTHLIKTRGQQVTLRCSPKSGHDTVSWYQQALGQGPQFIFQYYEEEERQRGNFPDRFSGHQFPNYSSELNVNALLLGDSALYLCASSRVLRGYTFGSGTRLTVV.

The V gene is TRBV27, the J gene TRBJ1-2; no clear D. The V gene lost 6 bases and the J gene lost 1 base, with 12 bases spanning the gap. Per germline, CDR1 MNHEY and CDR2 SMNVEV (reference sequence). This CDR3 comprises 14 residues. This chain's CDR3 is CASSLAQDNYGYTF. DNA for the CDR3: TGTGCCAGCAGCCTAGCCCAGGATAACTATGGCTACACCTTC.